The 12 T cell receptor beta chains below all came from one sample that was sequenced in a study of CXCR3-negative and CXCR3-positive naive CD8 T cells. Study-wide results and limits: Relative to CXCR3-negative naive cells, CXCR3-positive naive cells had more hydrophobic TRB CDR3s.

No antigen has been identified for these receptors. Researchers prepared the TRB cDNA libraries using 5' RACE with UMI labels. TCRdb reworked the 5' RACE reads into one entry per CDR3 protein, no DNA. The clone table shows roughly 110,000 distinct CDR3 sequences, with the ten largest holding roughly 0.4%. Sequences were obtained from naive CXCR3+ CD8+ T cells from blood. Subset noted: CD45RO-CCR7+CD27+CD95- naive CD8+ T cells expressing CXCR3 (TNR3+). These receptors all come from a human donor in good health. Some clones in this sample may be carry-over from other donors' samples.

The chain recombines TRBV29-1 with TRBJ1-5; TCRdb gives TRBD1 as the D gene, but with no DNA this cannot be confirmed. The CDR3 has 13 amino acids. Germline V gene lookup returns CDR1 SQVTM and CDR2 ANQGSEA. CDR3 in amino acids: CSVLDSLNQPQHF. Using reference TRBV29-1 and TRBJ1-5 for the parts outside the CDR3, the full variable domain is SAVISQKPSRDICQRGTSLTIQCQVDSQVTMMFWYRQQPGQSLTLIATANQGSEATYESGFVIDKFPISRPNLTFSTLTVSNMSPEDSSIYLCSVLDSLNQPQHFGDGTRLSIL.

The V gene is TRBV21-1, the J gene TRBJ1-6; TCRdb indicates TRBD1, and absent DNA this call remains unverified. TRBV21-1 is shown as a pseudogene. This CDR3 has 15 amino acids. The CDR3 loop reads CASSKVARGASPLHF.

The V call is TRBV7-9, the J call TRBJ2-7. The CDR3 totals 13 residues. CDR1 is SEHNR and CDR2 is FQNEAQ in the germline V gene (reference sequence). The CDR3 spells CASSPVSSYEQYF. Drawing the rest from reference TRBV7-9 and TRBJ2-7, the complete variable domain is DTGVSQNPRHKITKRGQNVTFRCDPISEHNRLYWYRQTLGQGPEFLTYFQNEAQLEKSRLLSDRFSAERPKGSFSTLEIQRTEQGDSAMYLCASSPVSSYEQYFGPGTRLTVT.

This chain connects TRBV7-6 to TRBJ2-7; TCRdb's assignment of TRBD2 cannot be checked, as there is no DNA. This CDR3 has 16 amino acids. Germline-derived CDR1 and CDR2 are SGHVS and FNYEAQ. The CDR3 here is CASSDRVAAMSGEQYF.

The V and J genes are TRBV27 and TRBJ1-5; TCRdb names TRBD1, which stays unverified in the absence of DNA. Germline-derived CDR1 and CDR2 are MNHEY and SMNVEV (reference sequence). This CDR3 spans 14 amino acids. This CDR3 reads CASSLSWGDQPQHF.

This chain links TRBV5-1 with TRBJ2-7; TCRdb's D gene call, TRBD1, goes unchecked for lack of DNA. Germline V gene data show CDR1 as SGHRS and CDR2 as YFSETQ. The CDR3 is made up of 15 amino acids. The CDR3 spells CASSTSPGQGYEQYF.

This rearrangement joins TRBV29-1 to TRBJ2-3; TCRdb's assignment of TRBD2 cannot be checked, as there is no DNA. This CDR3 has 15 amino acids. Germline CDR1 is SQVTM and CDR2 is ANQGSEA. The CDR3 protein is CSVEGLSFEVDTQYF.

The rearrangement uses TRBV6-5 and TRBJ2-2. The CDR3 loop spans 15 amino acids. CDR1 and CDR2 from the germline V gene are MNHEY and SVGAGI. This chain's CDR3 is CASSYAGDNTGELFF.

This chain's CDR3 is CASSSTGVSSYEQYF. The chain has TRBV6-6 and TRBJ2-7; TCRdb's D call, TRBD1, is unchecked because there is no DNA. The CDR3 is made up of 15 amino acids. Per the germline V gene, CDR1 is MNHNY and CDR2 is SVGAGI (reference sequence).

The gene calls are TRBV30 and TRBJ2-2. Germline V gene sequence: CDR1 GTSNPN, CDR2 SVGIG (reference sequence). The CDR3 consists of 12 residues. The CDR3 loop is CAWMGNTGELFF. The full variable domain, its missing parts supplied by reference TRBV30 and TRBJ2-2, is SQTIHQWPATLVQPVGSPLSLECTVEGTSNPNLYWYRQAAGRGLQLLFYSVGIGQISSEVPQNLSASRPQDRQFILSSKKLLLSDSGFYLCAWMGNTGELFFGEGSRLTVL.

The genes are TRBV15 and TRBJ2-2. Germline CDR1 LNHNV, CDR2 YYDKDF (reference sequence). This CDR3 is 14 amino acids long. The CDR3 region is CATSTSRNTGELFF.

This chain uses TRBV13 with TRBJ1-2; TCRdb's assignment of TRBD1 cannot be checked, as there is no DNA. This CDR3 comprises 15 residues. In germline, CDR1 is PRHDT, CDR2 FYEKMQ (reference sequence). CDR3 in amino acids: CASSSGQGVNYGYTF.